The sequence of this T cell receptor beta chain was determined in a study of blood T cell dynamics during melanoma immunotherapy. V lost 1 base, J lost 0 bases, and 11 bases lay in between. Germline CDR1 reads PRHDT; CDR2 reads FYEKMQ (reference sequence). The CDR3 spans 16 residues. Indicated time point: pre-treatment baseline. Response was assessed by RECIST 1.1 at 12 weeks, except two rapid progressors. Measured with immunoSEQ multiplex PCR; TCRdb has only the in-frame clones, and not every one. The sample contains 9,500 to 11,000 clones, about 88% of which appear only once. The chain couples TRBV13 to TRBJ2-3, with a weak D call TRBD2 (7 bases). The starting material was blood, obtained from a patient treated with checkpoint blockade. The TCR comes from a human donor with melanoma. The CDR3 loop is CASSLVAGASTDTQYF. CDR3 nucleotide sequence: TGTGCCAGCAGCTTAGTTGCGGGGGCCAGCACAGATACGCAGTATTTT.